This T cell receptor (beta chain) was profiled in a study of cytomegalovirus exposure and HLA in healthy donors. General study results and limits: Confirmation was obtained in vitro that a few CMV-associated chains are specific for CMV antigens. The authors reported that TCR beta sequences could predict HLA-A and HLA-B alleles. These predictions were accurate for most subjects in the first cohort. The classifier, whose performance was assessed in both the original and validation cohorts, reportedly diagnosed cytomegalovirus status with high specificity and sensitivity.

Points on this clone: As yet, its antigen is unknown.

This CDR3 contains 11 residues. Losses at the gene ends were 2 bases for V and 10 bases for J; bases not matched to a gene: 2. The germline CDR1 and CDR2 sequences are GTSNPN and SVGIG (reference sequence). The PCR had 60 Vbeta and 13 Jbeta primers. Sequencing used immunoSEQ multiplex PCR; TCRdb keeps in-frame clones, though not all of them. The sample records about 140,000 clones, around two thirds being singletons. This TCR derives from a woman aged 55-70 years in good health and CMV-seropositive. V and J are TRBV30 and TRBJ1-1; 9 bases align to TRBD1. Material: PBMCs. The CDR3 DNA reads TGTGCCTGGAGTAGGGACAGGGTAGCTTTCTTT. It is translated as CAWSRDRVAFF.